This TCR beta chain was recovered during a study of Ad26.COV2.S vaccination and SARS-CoV-2 variants. The overall study: It was the COV1001 Ad26.COV2.S trial arm that included the donor. Donor got 5x10^10 or 1x10^11 viral particles of Ad26.COV2.S.

Assay: immunoSEQ multiplex PCR; the TCRdb copy retains only in-frame clones and omits some. The sample consists of fewer than 400,000 clones, roughly 84% of them appearing once. Regarding treatment: 19 received Ad26.COV2.S at low or high dose, single or two shots; 5 received placebo; per-sample allocation not given. Vaccine and placebo recipients were sampled on day 63 after the first injection. Wuhan-strain SARS-CoV-2 spike was expressed by the Ad26 vector that made up the vaccine. About this clone: The antigen is not known.

Broader study findings: Participants in the vaccine arm had higher spike-specific TCR breadth; placebo recipients had lower.

The specimen was peripheral blood, collected in a trial of Ad26.COV2.S vaccine versus placebo. The sequence came from a person aged 18 to 59 who received the Ad26.COV2.S COVID-19 vaccine or a placebo.

Here the CDR3 DNA reads TGTGCTAGTGGTTTGGCCTACTCAGGGATTGAAGCTTTCTTT. Residues: CASGLAYSGIEAFF. The genes are TRBV12-5 and TRBJ1-1, with D possibly being TRBD1 (5 bases). This CDR3 comprises 14 residues. V lost 1 base to trimming and J lost 7 bases, with 13 bases between them. CDR1 is LGHNT and CDR2 is FRNRAP in the germline V gene.